Listed below are T cell receptor beta chains from one sample, sequenced in a study of cytomegalovirus exposure and HLA in healthy donors. TCRdb's copy holds only in-frame clones and misses some; the assay was immunoSEQ multiplex PCR. This repertoire shows tens of thousands of clones, over 65% found once; its top ten account for under 3.5%. The source material was PBMCs. All receptors derive from a man in his fifties in good health and CMV-seropositive. Each CDR3 is given with its conserved first and last residue. Each record gives: V gene, clone size, J gene, D gene, CDR3 protein, CDR3 DNA. D genes are given only for firm matches. Size tells how often a clone was seen (once, few, many) or the class of an expanded clone, and some rows leave it out.

v_gene: TRBV19
abundance: once
j_gene: TRBJ1-1
d_gene: -
CDR3aa: CASLHNLNTEAFF
CDR3nt: TGTGCCAGTCTGCATAACTTGAACACTGAAGCTTTCTTT

v_gene: TRBV5-1
abundance: few
j_gene: TRBJ2-7
d_gene: -
CDR3aa: CASSLDKSTYEQYF
CDR3nt: TGCGCCAGCAGCTTGGACAAATCAACCTACGAGCAGTACTTC

v_gene: TRBV25-1
abundance: -
j_gene: TRBJ1-2
d_gene: TRBD1
CDR3aa: CASSEFREGQGEYF
CDR3nt: TGTGCCAGCAGTGAATTTCGTGAGGGACAGGGAGAATACTTC

v_gene: TRBV10-3
abundance: -
j_gene: TRBJ2-7
d_gene: -
CDR3aa: CAIRQVPDEQYF
CDR3nt: TGTGCCATACGACAGGTCCCGGACGAGCAGTACTTC

v_gene: TRBV27
abundance: -
j_gene: TRBJ2-6
d_gene: TRBD1
CDR3aa: CASSSGTGGSAGANVLTF
CDR3nt: TGTGCCAGCAGTTCCGGGACAGGGGGCAGTGCTGGGGCCAACGTCCTGACTTTC

v_gene: TRBV6-5
abundance: -
j_gene: TRBJ2-3
d_gene: -
CDR3aa: CASRRGSASTDTQYF
CDR3nt: TGTGCCAGCAGACGGGGGAGCGCTAGCACAGATACGCAGTATTTT

v_gene: TRBV9
abundance: -
j_gene: TRBJ2-6
d_gene: TRBD2
CDR3aa: CASSPTGLAGKVISGANGLTF
CDR3nt: TGTGCCAGCAGCCCAACCGGACTAGCGGGAAAGGTGATTTCTGGGGCCAACGGCCTGACTTTC

v_gene: TRBV5-1
abundance: -
j_gene: TRBJ2-7
d_gene: TRBD1
CDR3aa: CASSLGQGASYEQYF
CDR3nt: TGCGCCAGCAGCTTGGGGCAGGGGGCGTCCTACGAGCAGTACTTC

v_gene: TRBV30
abundance: -
j_gene: TRBJ1-1
d_gene: -
CDR3aa: CAWSVAGAYANTEAFF
CDR3nt: TGTGCCTGGAGTGTGGCAGGGGCCTATGCGAACACTGAAGCTTTCTTT

v_gene: TRBV7-9
abundance: -
j_gene: TRBJ2-7
d_gene: -
CDR3aa: CASSPVDEQYF
CDR3nt: TGTGCCAGCAGCCCCGTTGACGAGCAGTACTTC

v_gene: TRBV30
abundance: -
j_gene: TRBJ2-3
d_gene: TRBD1
CDR3aa: CAWIWQGAADTQYF
CDR3nt: TGTGCCTGGATTTGGCAGGGGGCGGCAGATACGCAGTATTTT

v_gene: TRBV7-3
abundance: -
j_gene: TRBJ1-2
d_gene: TRBD1
CDR3aa: CASSLLGQGGSYGYTF
CDR3nt: TGTGCCAGCAGCTTATTGGGACAGGGGGGGTCCTATGGCTACACCTTC

v_gene: TRBV6-5
abundance: -
j_gene: TRBJ1-3
d_gene: -
CDR3aa: CASSYRGFSGNTIYF
CDR3nt: TGTGCCAGCAGTTACAGGGGATTTTCTGGAAACACCATATATTTT

v_gene: TRBV11-2
abundance: once
j_gene: TRBJ2-3
d_gene: TRBD2
CDR3aa: CASSPLSGLAVTDTQYF
CDR3nt: TGTGCCAGCAGCCCCCTCAGCGGGCTAGCGGTCACAGATACGCAGTATTTT

v_gene: TRBV2
abundance: once
j_gene: TRBJ1-5
d_gene: -
CDR3aa: CASSPGGYNQPQHF
CDR3nt: TGTGCCAGCAGCCCCGGAGGGTACAATCAGCCCCAGCATTTT

v_gene: TRBV5-1
abundance: few
j_gene: TRBJ2-1
d_gene: TRBD1
CDR3aa: CASSSPGQGIMEQFF
CDR3nt: TGCGCCAGCAGCTCGCCGGGACAGGGTATTATGGAGCAGTTCTTC

v_gene: TRBV7-3
abundance: -
j_gene: TRBJ2-5
d_gene: TRBD2
CDR3aa: CASSSSGGAVETQYF
CDR3nt: TGTGCCAGCAGCTCCTCGGGGGGGGCGGTAGAGACCCAGTACTTC

v_gene: TRBV10-1
abundance: -
j_gene: TRBJ2-6
d_gene: TRBD1
CDR3aa: CAIRTGTGSGANGLTF
CDR3nt: TGCGCCATCCGGACAGGGACCGGGTCTGGGGCCAACGGCCTGACTTTC

v_gene: TRBV2
abundance: once
j_gene: TRBJ2-5
d_gene: TRBD1
CDR3aa: CASSVLRGETQYF
CDR3nt: TGTGCCAGCAGTGTCCTCAGGGGGGAGACCCAGTACTTC

v_gene: TRBV5-1
abundance: -
j_gene: TRBJ2-5
d_gene: TRBD2
CDR3aa: CASRSGRGGETQYF
CDR3nt: TGCGCCAGCAGAAGCGGGAGAGGGGGTGAGACCCAGTACTTC

v_gene: TRBV19
abundance: -
j_gene: TRBJ2-7
d_gene: -
CDR3aa: CASSYPDPGEQYF
CDR3nt: TGTGCCAGTAGTTATCCGGACCCAGGGGAGCAGTACTTC

v_gene: TRBV6-1
abundance: -
j_gene: TRBJ1-1
d_gene: TRBD1
CDR3aa: CASTGQLNTEAFF
CDR3nt: TGTGCCAGCACGGGACAGCTAAACACTGAAGCTTTCTTT

v_gene: TRBV6-5
abundance: -
j_gene: TRBJ2-1
d_gene: TRBD2
CDR3aa: CASRRSGSRYNEQFF
CDR3nt: TGTGCCAGCAGAAGAAGCGGGAGTAGGTACAATGAGCAGTTCTTC

v_gene: TRBV19
abundance: -
j_gene: TRBJ1-1
d_gene: -
CDR3aa: CASTRGGNTEAFF
CDR3nt: TGTGCCAGTACGAGGGGAGGGAACACTGAAGCTTTCTTT

v_gene: TRBV4-1
abundance: -
j_gene: TRBJ2-7
d_gene: TRBD1
CDR3aa: CASSTGQGAYEQYF
CDR3nt: TGCGCCAGCAGCACCGGACAGGGGGCCTACGAGCAGTACTTC

v_gene: TRBV27
abundance: -
j_gene: TRBJ2-6
d_gene: TRBD2
CDR3aa: CASSLRTGGSGANGLTF
CDR3nt: TGTGCCAGCAGTTTAAGGACGGGGGGGTCTGGGGCCAACGGCCTGACTTTC

v_gene: TRBV6-6
abundance: -
j_gene: TRBJ2-1
d_gene: -
CDR3aa: CASGQQGLRYNEQFF
CDR3nt: TGTGCCAGCGGTCAACAGGGTCTGAGGTACAATGAGCAGTTCTTC

v_gene: TRBV25-1
abundance: -
j_gene: TRBJ1-2
d_gene: TRBD1
CDR3aa: CASSALGQDYGYTF
CDR3nt: TGTGCCAGCAGTGCCTTAGGACAGGACTATGGCTACACCTTC

v_gene: TRBV7-8
abundance: -
j_gene: TRBJ2-7
d_gene: TRBD1
CDR3aa: CASSSGGSSYEQYF
CDR3nt: TGTGCCAGCAGCTCAGGGGGAAGCTCCTACGAGCAGTACTTC

v_gene: TRBV6-6
abundance: -
j_gene: TRBJ2-7
d_gene: TRBD2
CDR3aa: CASVIGTSGLYEQYF
CDR3nt: TGTGCCAGCGTGATAGGGACTAGCGGGCTGTACGAGCAGTACTTC

v_gene: TRBV11-3
abundance: -
j_gene: TRBJ2-7
d_gene: TRBD1
CDR3aa: CASSSLGPGGEQYF
CDR3nt: TGTGCCAGCAGTTCTCTTGGGCCAGGGGGCGAGCAGTACTTC

v_gene: TRBV11-2
abundance: -
j_gene: TRBJ2-5
d_gene: TRBD1
CDR3aa: CASSLVQGALEQYF
CDR3nt: TGTGCCAGCAGCTTAGTACAGGGGGCGCTTGAGCAGTACTTC

v_gene: TRBV10-3
abundance: -
j_gene: TRBJ2-7
d_gene: TRBD1
CDR3aa: CAISESGQGRGQYF
CDR3nt: TGTGCCATCAGTGAGTCAGGACAGGGGCGGGGGCAGTACTTC

v_gene: TRBV25-1
abundance: -
j_gene: TRBJ1-1
d_gene: -
CDR3aa: CASSVLPNTEAFF
CDR3nt: TGTGCCAGCAGTGTTCTCCCGAACACTGAAGCTTTCTTT

v_gene: TRBV7-9
abundance: -
j_gene: TRBJ1-3
d_gene: TRBD1
CDR3aa: CASSHGTDPGNTIYF
CDR3nt: TGTGCCAGCAGCCACGGGACAGACCCTGGAAACACCATATATTTT

v_gene: TRBV7-9
abundance: once
j_gene: TRBJ2-5
d_gene: -
CDR3aa: CASSLVQPAQYF
CDR3nt: TGTGCCAGCAGCTTAGTACAGCCGGCCCAGTACTTC

v_gene: TRBV7-3
abundance: -
j_gene: TRBJ2-2
d_gene: TRBD1
CDR3aa: CASSLGQATGELFF
CDR3nt: TGTGCCAGCAGCTTAGGACAGGCCACCGGGGAGCTGTTTTTT

v_gene: TRBV9
abundance: -
j_gene: TRBJ2-3
d_gene: TRBD2
CDR3aa: CASNPTSAADTQYF
CDR3nt: TGTGCCAGCAACCCGACTAGCGCGGCAGATACGCAGTATTTT

v_gene: TRBV5-1
abundance: -
j_gene: TRBJ2-7
d_gene: TRBD2
CDR3aa: CASSTNSGKVEQYF
CDR3nt: TGCGCCAGCAGCACGAATAGCGGGAAGGTTGAGCAGTACTTC

v_gene: TRBV5-1
abundance: -
j_gene: TRBJ1-1
d_gene: TRBD1
CDR3aa: CASSLNRGLTMNTEAFF
CDR3nt: TGCGCCAGCAGCTTGAACAGGGGCCTAACAATGAACACTGAAGCTTTCTTT

v_gene: TRBV29-1
abundance: -
j_gene: TRBJ1-1
d_gene: TRBD1
CDR3aa: CSGHRGGSTEAFF
CDR3nt: TGCAGCGGACACAGGGGAGGTAGCACTGAAGCTTTCTTT

v_gene: TRBV18
abundance: -
j_gene: TRBJ2-1
d_gene: TRBD2
CDR3aa: CASSPPGGSSYNEQFF
CDR3nt: TGTGCCAGCTCACCACCGGGAGGGAGCTCCTACAATGAGCAGTTCTTC

v_gene: TRBV30
abundance: -
j_gene: TRBJ1-2
d_gene: -
CDR3aa: CAWSITGNYGYTF
CDR3nt: TGTGCCTGGAGTATTACAGGGAACTATGGCTACACCTTC

v_gene: TRBV29-1
abundance: -
j_gene: TRBJ2-2
d_gene: -
CDR3aa: CSVERGAGELFF
CDR3nt: TGCAGCGTTGAAAGGGGTGCCGGGGAGCTGTTTTTT

v_gene: TRBV6-1
abundance: -
j_gene: TRBJ1-3
d_gene: -
CDR3aa: CASSQEGSSGNTIYF
CDR3nt: TGTGCCAGCAGTCAGGAGGGGAGCTCTGGAAACACCATATATTTT

v_gene: TRBV5-1
abundance: -
j_gene: TRBJ2-2
d_gene: TRBD1
CDR3aa: CASSRRDSLTGELFF
CDR3nt: TGCGCCAGCAGCCGAAGGGACAGTCTCACCGGGGAGCTGTTTTTT

v_gene: TRBV7-8
abundance: few
j_gene: TRBJ2-1
d_gene: TRBD2
CDR3aa: CASSPVAGGNNEQFF
CDR3nt: TGTGCCAGCAGCCCAGTGGCGGGAGGCAACAATGAGCAGTTCTTC

v_gene: TRBV6-7
abundance: -
j_gene: TRBJ2-3
d_gene: TRBD1
CDR3aa: CASSYLGQGTDTQYF
CDR3nt: TGTGCCAGCAGTTACTTAGGACAGGGCACAGATACGCAGTATTTT

v_gene: TRBV19
abundance: -
j_gene: TRBJ1-5
d_gene: TRBD1
CDR3aa: CAAGTGGYGNQPQHF
CDR3nt: TGTGCTGCCGGGACAGGGGGCTACGGCAATCAGCCCCAGCATTTT